The T cell receptor (beta chain) described here comes from a study of Ad26.COV2.S vaccination and SARS-CoV-2 variants. Study-wide findings and caveats: Vaccinees reportedly had broad spike-specific CD8+ and CD4+ T cell responses. People who got the vaccine or the placebo had similar non-spike TCR breadth. Analyses that measured TCR breadth and depth may have underestimated total T cell responses.

Repertoires were generated with immunoSEQ multiplex PCR, while TCRdb's copy carries only in-frame clones and drops some. The data contain approximately 410,000 clones, roughly 88% of them singletons. In regard to this clone: Its target is unknown.

The sample's treatment: approximately 18 received Ad26.COV2.S at low or high dose, single or two shots; about five received placebo; per-sample allocation not given. Samples analyzed were those drawn on day 63 after the first vaccine or placebo injection. The vaccine antigen was prefusion-stabilized Wuhan SARS-CoV-2 spike. Losses at the gene ends were 1 base for V and 4 bases for J; bases not matched to a gene: 9. This CDR3 region has 17 residues. Germline CDR1 SGHTA, CDR2 FQGNSA. The source of this sequence is a person between 18 and 60 years old who received the Ad26.COV2.S COVID-19 vaccine or a placebo. V usage is TRBV7-2 and J usage is TRBJ2-3; 9 bases fit TRBD2. The source material was peripheral blood, sampled in a trial of Ad26.COV2.S vaccine versus placebo. This CDR3 is CASSLGWGLAGPDTQYF. The CDR3 DNA reads as TGTGCCAGCAGCTTAGGGTGGGGGCTAGCGGGGCCAGATACGCAGTATTTT.